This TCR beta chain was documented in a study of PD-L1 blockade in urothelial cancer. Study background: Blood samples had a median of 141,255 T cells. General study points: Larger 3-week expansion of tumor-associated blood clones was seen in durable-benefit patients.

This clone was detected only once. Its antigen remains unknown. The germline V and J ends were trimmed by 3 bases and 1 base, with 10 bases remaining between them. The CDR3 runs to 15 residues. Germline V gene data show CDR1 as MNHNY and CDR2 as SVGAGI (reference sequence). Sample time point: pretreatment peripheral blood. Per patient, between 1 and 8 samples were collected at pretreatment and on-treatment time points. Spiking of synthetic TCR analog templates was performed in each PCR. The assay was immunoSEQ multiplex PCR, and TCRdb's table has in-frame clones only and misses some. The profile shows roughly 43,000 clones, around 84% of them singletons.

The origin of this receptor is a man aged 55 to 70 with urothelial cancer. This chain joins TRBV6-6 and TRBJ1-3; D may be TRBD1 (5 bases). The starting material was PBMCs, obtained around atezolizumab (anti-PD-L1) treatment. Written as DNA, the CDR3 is TGTGCCAGCAGTTATATGGGGGGATCTGGAAACACCATATATTTT. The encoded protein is CASSYMGGSGNTIYF.